Below, one T cell receptor beta chain is given with its context. CDR3 length: 14 amino acids. Germline V gives CDR1 SGHRS, CDR2 YFSETQ. V was trimmed by 0 bases and J by 10 bases, leaving 14 bases between them. For TCRbeta, the library was prepared with unique molecular identifiers. TCRdb re-called the PCR reads with MiXCR, one entry per CDR3 protein. The sample includes 640,000 or so distinct CDR3 sequences, approximately 15% of them seen just once. The record originates from a study of T-cell reconstitution after alpha-beta-depleted transplantation in children. The V call is TRBV5-1, the J call TRBJ2-1, with D perhaps assigned TRBD1 or TRBD2 (5 bases each). The clonotype was recovered from a human donor who donated a stem cell graft to a child with acute myeloid leukemia. The sample in question was PBMCs from the stem cell graft donor, obtained from the stem cell graft. The DNA for the CDR3 is TGCGCCAGCAGCTTGGTGCTAGGGACGGAAGAGCAGTTCTTC. As protein: CASSLVLGTEEQFF.